The sequence of this T cell receptor beta chain was determined in a study of T cells after yellow fever vaccination (dated by TCRdb to between 2018 and 2020). Context from the whole study: The SMART-Seq v4 Ultra Low Input RNA kit was used to prepare libraries from fractions with low cell numbers. The cohort comprised two healthy male donors, one aged 18 to 29 and one aged 30 to 40 years. Bulk PBMC replicates and cell subsets were isolated from blood drawn at multiple timepoints before and after both primary and secondary immunization. To track T-cell clones before and after primary and booster YFV17D yellow fever vaccination, bulk TCR alpha and beta repertoires were sequenced longitudinally.

This clonotype was detected many times. The clone's antigen remains unknown. Base quality data are lacking; no much larger clone is found one base away. Spanning cysteine to phenylalanine, the CDR3 consists of 14 amino acids. Left in the record is the CDR3 DNA by itself, 42 bases read in frame from the first base. The junction carries 13 bases between V and J, which are trimmed by 5 bases and 2 bases respectively. CDR1 and CDR2 (MNHEY, SVGEGT) derive from the germline V gene. Points the paper makes about the study in general: After the booster, most of the clones that had expanded following primary vaccination were detected again (around 95% of CD4 and 85% to 90% of CD8), which suggests that memory was broadly maintained. Because the study included only a couple of donors, the extent to which the findings can be generalized is limited. A small fraction of clonotypes appeared in both the CD4 and CD8 compartments, likely as a result of convergent recombination. FACS-sorted repertoires could contain abundant contaminating clonotypes from the bulk population, so computational filtering was required. Compared with the primary T-cell response, the secondary T-cell response was faster but weaker, reaching its peak on day 5 rather than on day 15.

Synthesis of TCR cDNA relied on 5'RACE template switching, a step that introduced a universal primer site along with unique molecular identifiers. Priming of cDNA synthesis was performed from both the TCR alpha and TCR beta constant segments. Library amplification involved two PCR steps, and the second step added sample barcodes and sequencing adapters. Sequencing of libraries was performed on Illumina HiSeq 2500 (2x100 bp) or NovaSeq (2x150 bp). The original pipeline was this. Demultiplexing of reads and collapsing into UMI consensus sequences were performed with MIGEC, and V(D)J alignment was carried out with MiXCR. Using edgeR on replicate PBMC samples, clonotypes were called vaccine-responding if FDR was below 0.01 and the log2 fold change was above 5 up to day 15. Bulk clonotypes were assigned CD4 or CD8 identity according to which sequenced CD4 or CD8 repertoire held them at higher abundance. TCRdb trimmed the raw reads at Q25, called clones with MiXCR and kept productive beta chains. Merged by CDR3 protein, the rows form single entries marked with the most common genes and DNA. TCRdb's processing, not the authors' own work, is the source of the V and J calls. A total of roughly 260,000 distinct CDR3 sequences appear in this sample, 13% of them only once. Roughly 0.5% of the sample is in the top ten clones.

The treatment or condition label corresponds to: live attenuated yellow fever vaccine strain. PBMCs were isolated from peripheral blood using a standard Ficoll-Paque protocol. Dynabeads CD4 and CD8 positive selection kits were used to isolate CD4 and CD8 T-cell fractions. TriZol was used to extract RNA from bulk PBMCs, from CD4 and CD8 fractions, and from dextramer-positive and dextramer-negative fractions. Recombination joined TRBV6-2 or TRBV6-3 with TRBJ2-7, and the D gene may be TRBD2, 6 bases matching. The sequences come from CD4+ T cells sorted from PBMCs, collected 45 days after the yellow fever booster vaccination. This TCR was recovered from a man younger than 45 who received the YFV17D yellow fever vaccine. The nucleotides read TGTGCCAGCAGTGGGTTGCGGGGAGCCTACGAGCAGTACTTC. Translated, it gives CASSGLRGAYEQYF.